This T cell receptor (beta chain) was documented in a study of CD8 T cells in Susac syndrome. V was cut by 2 bases and J by 10 bases, with 17 bases left in between. The CDR3 spans 14 residues. Germline V gene data show CDR1 as SGHVS and CDR2 as FNYEAQ. After extraction with the RNeasy kit, about 0.45 to 1 ug of the RNA was reverse transcribed using random hexamers. Using its own MiXCR run on the immunoSEQ multiplex PCR reads, TCRdb lists one record per CDR3 protein. Of a few hundred thousand distinct CDR3 sequences in the sample, roughly 85% were seen once. TEMRA cells were enriched by FACS, and CD4+ and CD8+ T cells were negatively isolated.

This sequence joins TRBV7-6 and TRBJ1-1, with TRBD1 as a possible D gene (6 bases). This clonotype originated in a human donor with multiple sclerosis. Source material: CD8+ T cells from PBMCs. The CDR3 loop is CASSLSGRGIAAFF. CDR3 DNA sequence: TGTGCCAGCAGCTTATCGGGCAGGGGCATAGCAGCTTTCTTT.